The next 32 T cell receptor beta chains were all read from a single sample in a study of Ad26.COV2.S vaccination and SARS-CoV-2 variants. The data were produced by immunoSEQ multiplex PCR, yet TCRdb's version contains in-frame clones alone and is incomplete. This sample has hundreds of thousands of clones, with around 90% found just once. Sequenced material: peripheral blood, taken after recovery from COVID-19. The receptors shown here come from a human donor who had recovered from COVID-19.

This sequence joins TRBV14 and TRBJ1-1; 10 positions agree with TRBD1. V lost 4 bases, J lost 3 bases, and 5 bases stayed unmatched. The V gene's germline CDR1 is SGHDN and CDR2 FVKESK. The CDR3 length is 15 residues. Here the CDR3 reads CASSRFGQGDTEAFF. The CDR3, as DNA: TGTGCCAGCAGCCGATTTGGACAGGGGGACACTGAAGCTTTCTTT.

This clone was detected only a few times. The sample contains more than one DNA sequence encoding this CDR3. For the CDR3, the DNA is TGTGCCAGCAGCCCACAGGGGGGATTTTCACCCCTCCACTTT. Protein product: CASSPQGGFSPLHF. The rearrangement joins TRBV3-1 (or the pseudogene TRBV3-2) to TRBJ1-6; the match to TRBD1 covers 8 bases. V gave up 4 bases and J gave up 9 bases; unmatched junction bases: 5. The CDR3 is 14 amino acids. Per the germline V gene, CDR1 is LGHDT and CDR2 is YNNKEL (reference sequence).

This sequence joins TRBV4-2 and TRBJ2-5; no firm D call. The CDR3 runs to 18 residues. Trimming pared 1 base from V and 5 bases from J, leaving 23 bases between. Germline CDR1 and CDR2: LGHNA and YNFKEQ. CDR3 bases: TGTGCCAGCAGCCAAGGGACGGGTGGCGTCCTGCGTTCGGAGACCCAGTACTTC. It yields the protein CASSQGTGGVLRSETQYF.

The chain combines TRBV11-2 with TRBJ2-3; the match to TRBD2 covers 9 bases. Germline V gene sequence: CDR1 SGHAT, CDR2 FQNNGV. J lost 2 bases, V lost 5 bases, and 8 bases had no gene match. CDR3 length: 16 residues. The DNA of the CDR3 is TGTGCCAGCAGCCCATCGCTAGCGGGGTACACAGATACGCAGTATTTT. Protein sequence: CASSPSLAGYTDTQYF.

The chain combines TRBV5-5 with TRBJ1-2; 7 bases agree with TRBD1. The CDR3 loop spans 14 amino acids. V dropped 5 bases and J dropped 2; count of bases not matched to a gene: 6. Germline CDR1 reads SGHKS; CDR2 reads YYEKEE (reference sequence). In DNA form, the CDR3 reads TGTGCCAGCAGGCCGGGACAGACGAACTATGGCTACACCTTC. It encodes CASRPGQTNYGYTF. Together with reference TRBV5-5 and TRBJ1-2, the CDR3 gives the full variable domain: DAGVTQSPTHLIKTRGQQVTLRCSPISGHKSVSWYQQVLGQGPQFIFQYYEKEERGRGNFPDRFSARQFPNYSSELNVNALLLGDSALYLCASRPGQTNYGYTFGSGTRLTVV.

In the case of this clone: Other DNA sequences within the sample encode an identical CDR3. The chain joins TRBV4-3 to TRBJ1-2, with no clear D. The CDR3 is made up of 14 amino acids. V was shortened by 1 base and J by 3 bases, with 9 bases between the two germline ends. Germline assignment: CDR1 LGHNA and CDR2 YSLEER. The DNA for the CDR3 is TGCGCCAGCAGCCAAGGAGGCGGATACTATGGCTACACCTTC. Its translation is CASSQGGGYYGYTF.

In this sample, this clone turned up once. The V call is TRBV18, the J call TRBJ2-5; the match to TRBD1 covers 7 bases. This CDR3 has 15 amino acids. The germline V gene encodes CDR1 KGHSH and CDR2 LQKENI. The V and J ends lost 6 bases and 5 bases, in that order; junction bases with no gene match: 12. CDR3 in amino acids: CASSLPATGVETQYF. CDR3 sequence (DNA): TGTGCCAGCTCCCTTCCCGCAACAGGGGTGGAGACCCAGTACTTC.

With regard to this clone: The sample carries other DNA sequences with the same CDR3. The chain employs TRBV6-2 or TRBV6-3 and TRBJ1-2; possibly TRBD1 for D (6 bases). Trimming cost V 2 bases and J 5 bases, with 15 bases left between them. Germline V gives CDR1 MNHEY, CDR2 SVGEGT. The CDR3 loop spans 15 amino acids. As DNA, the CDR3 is TGTGCCAGCAGTTACGTTGGGGGCGCGGGATATGGCTACACCTTC. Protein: CASSYVGGAGYGYTF.

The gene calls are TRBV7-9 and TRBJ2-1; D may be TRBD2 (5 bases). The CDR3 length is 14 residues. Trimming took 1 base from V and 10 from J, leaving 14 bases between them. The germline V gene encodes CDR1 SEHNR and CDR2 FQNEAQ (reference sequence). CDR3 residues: CASSLGVSEDEQFF. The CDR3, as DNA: TGTGCCAGCAGCTTAGGGGTTAGCGAAGACGAGCAGTTCTTC.

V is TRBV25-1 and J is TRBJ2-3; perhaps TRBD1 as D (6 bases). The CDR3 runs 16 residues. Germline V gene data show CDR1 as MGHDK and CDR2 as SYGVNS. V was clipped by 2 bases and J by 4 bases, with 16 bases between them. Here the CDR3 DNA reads TGTGCCAGCAGTGAACGGCCGCCCAAGGGGGCAGATACGCAGTATTTT. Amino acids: CASSERPPKGADTQYF.

The CDR3 reads CASRAQGPNAEAFF. DNA of the CDR3: TGTGCCAGCAGGGCACAGGGGCCTAACGCTGAAGCTTTCTTT. The V and J genes are TRBV2 and TRBJ1-1, with 7 bases that match TRBD1. CDR3 length: 14 residues. Unmatched junction bases numbered 10, after V lost 6 bases and J lost 6 bases. CDR1 is SNHLY, CDR2 FYNNEI, per germline.

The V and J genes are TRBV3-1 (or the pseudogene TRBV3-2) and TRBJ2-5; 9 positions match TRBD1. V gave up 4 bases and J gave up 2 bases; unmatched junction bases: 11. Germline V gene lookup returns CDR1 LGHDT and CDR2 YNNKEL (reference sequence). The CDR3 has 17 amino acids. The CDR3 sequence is CASSPARTGVFQETQYF. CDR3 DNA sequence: TGTGCCAGCAGCCCGGCACGGACAGGGGTATTTCAAGAGACCCAGTACTTC.

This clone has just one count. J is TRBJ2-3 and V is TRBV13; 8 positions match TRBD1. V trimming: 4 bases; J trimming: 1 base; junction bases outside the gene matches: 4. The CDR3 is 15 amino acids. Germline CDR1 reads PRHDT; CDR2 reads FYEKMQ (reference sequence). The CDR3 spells CASSSTGARTDTQYF. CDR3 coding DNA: TGTGCCAGCAGCTCGACAGGGGCCCGCACAGATACGCAGTATTTT.

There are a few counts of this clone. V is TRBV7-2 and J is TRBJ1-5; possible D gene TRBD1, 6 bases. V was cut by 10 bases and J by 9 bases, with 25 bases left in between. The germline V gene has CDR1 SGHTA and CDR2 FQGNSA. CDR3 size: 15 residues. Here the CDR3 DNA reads TGTGCCACCTCCCCGGGGGCTCTGGCGGGTAGGCCCCAGCATTTT. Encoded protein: CATSPGALAGRPQHF.

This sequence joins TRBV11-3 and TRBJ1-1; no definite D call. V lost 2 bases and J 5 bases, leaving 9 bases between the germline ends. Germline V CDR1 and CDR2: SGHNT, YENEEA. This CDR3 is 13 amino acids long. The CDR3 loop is CASSLLTHTEAFF. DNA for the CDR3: TGTGCCAGCAGCTTATTGACTCATACTGAAGCTTTCTTT.

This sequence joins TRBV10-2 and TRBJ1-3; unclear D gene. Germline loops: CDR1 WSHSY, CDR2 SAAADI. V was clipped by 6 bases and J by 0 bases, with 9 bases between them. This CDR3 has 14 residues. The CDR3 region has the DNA TGCGCCAGCAGGGAGGGATTCTCTGGAAACACCATATATTTT. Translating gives CASREGFSGNTIYF.

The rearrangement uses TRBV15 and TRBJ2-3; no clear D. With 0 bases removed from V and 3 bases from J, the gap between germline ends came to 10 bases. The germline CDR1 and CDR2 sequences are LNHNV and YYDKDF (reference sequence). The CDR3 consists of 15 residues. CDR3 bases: TGTGCCACCAGCAGAGATCGGGCCGATACAGATACGCAGTATTTT. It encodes CATSRDRADTDTQYF.

CDR3 DNA: TGTGCCAGCAGTTTCTTCGGGAAAGTAGGCTACACCTTC. The encoded protein is CASSFFGKVGYTF. The chain uses TRBV12-3 or TRBV12-4 and TRBJ1-2; D unclear. Deletions cut 3 bases from V and 8 bases from J, with 13 bases between. The CDR3 is 13 residues long.

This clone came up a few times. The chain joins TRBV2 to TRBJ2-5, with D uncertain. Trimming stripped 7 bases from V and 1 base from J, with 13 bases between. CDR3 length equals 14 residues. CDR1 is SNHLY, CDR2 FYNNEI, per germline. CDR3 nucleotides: TGTGCCAGCAAAGTATCCGGGCTCCAAGAGACCCAGTACTTC. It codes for CASKVSGLQETQYF.

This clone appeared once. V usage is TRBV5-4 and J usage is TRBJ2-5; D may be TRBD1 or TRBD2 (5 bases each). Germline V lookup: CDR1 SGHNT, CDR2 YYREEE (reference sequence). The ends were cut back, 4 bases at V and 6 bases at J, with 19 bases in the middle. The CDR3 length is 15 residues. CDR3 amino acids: CASSTGTAVGKTQYF. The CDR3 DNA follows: TGTGCCAGCAGCACCGGGACGGCGGTAGGAAAGACCCAGTACTTC.

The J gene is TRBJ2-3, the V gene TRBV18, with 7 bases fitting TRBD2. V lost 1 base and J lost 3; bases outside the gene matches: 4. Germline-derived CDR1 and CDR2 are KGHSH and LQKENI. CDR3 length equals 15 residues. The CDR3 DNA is TGTGCCAGCTCACCACGCGGGGGAGGTACAGATACGCAGTATTTT. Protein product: CASSPRGGGTDTQYF.

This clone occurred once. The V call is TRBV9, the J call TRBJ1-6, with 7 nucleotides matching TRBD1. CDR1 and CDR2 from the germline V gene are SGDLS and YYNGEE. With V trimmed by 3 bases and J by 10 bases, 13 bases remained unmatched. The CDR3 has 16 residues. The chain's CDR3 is CASSATSRQGGSPLHF. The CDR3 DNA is TGTGCCAGCAGCGCAACTTCCCGACAGGGAGGATCACCCCTCCACTTT.

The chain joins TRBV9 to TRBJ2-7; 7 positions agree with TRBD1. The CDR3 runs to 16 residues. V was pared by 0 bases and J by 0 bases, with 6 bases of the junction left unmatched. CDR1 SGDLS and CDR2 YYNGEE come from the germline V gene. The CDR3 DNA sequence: TGTGCCAGCAGCGTAGCACCGGGACAGAGCTCCTACGAGCAGTACTTC. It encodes CASSVAPGQSSYEQYF. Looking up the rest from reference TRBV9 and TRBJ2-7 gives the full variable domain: DSGVTQTPKHLITATGQRVTLRCSPRSGDLSVYWYQQSLDQGLQFLIQYYNGEERAKGNILERFSAQQFPDLHSELNLSSLELGDSALYFCASSVAPGQSSYEQYFGPGTRLTVT.

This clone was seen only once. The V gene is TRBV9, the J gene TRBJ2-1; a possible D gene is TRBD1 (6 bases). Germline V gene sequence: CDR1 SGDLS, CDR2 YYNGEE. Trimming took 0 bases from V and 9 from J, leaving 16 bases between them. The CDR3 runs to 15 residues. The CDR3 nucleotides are TGTGCCAGCAGCGTAGAAGGCAGGGGCCGGGGTGAGCAGTTCTTC. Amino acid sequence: CASSVEGRGRGEQFF. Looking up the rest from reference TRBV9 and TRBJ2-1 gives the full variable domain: DSGVTQTPKHLITATGQRVTLRCSPRSGDLSVYWYQQSLDQGLQFLIQYYNGEERAKGNILERFSAQQFPDLHSELNLSSLELGDSALYFCASSVEGRGRGEQFFGPGTRLTVL.

The CDR3 loop reads CASSEVTRGMGGYTF. In DNA form, the CDR3 reads TGTGCCAGCAGTGAAGTGACGAGGGGAATGGGAGGCTACACCTTC. This chain joins TRBV6-1 and TRBJ1-2, with a tentative D call TRBD1 (5 bases). Germline lookup yields CDR1 MNHNS and CDR2 SASEGT. V was pared by 1 base and J by 8 bases, with 17 bases between. CDR3 length: 15 residues.

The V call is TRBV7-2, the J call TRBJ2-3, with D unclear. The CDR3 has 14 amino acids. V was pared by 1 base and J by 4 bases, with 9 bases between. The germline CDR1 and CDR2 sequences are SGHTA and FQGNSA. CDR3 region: CASSLVGFADTQYF. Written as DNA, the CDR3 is TGTGCCAGCAGCTTAGTGGGGTTTGCAGATACGCAGTATTTT.

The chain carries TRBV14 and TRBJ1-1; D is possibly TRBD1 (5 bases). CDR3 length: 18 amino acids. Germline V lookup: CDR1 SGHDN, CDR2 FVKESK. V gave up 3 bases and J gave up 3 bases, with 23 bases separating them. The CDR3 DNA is TGTGCCAGCAGCCATTTTCCGGGACGGGTTTTTTCGGACACTGAAGCTTTCTTT. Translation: CASSHFPGRVFSDTEAFF.

The CDR3 DNA reads as TGCGCCAGCAGCCACTTGAGGGGGACGGGGGGCTATGGCTACACCTTC. Translating gives CASSHLRGTGGYGYTF. The V call is TRBV4-1, the J call TRBJ1-2; TRBD1 might be the D (6 bases). The length of the CDR3 is 16 residues. CDR1 MGHRA and CDR2 YSYEKL come from the germline V gene. The V end was cut by 3 bases, the J end by 4 bases, with 18 bases between.

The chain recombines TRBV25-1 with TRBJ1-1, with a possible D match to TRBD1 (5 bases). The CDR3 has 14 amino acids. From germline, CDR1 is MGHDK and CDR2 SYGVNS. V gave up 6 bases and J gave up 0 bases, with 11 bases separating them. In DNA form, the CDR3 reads TGTGCCAGCAGGGAAGACAGAGTGAACACTGAAGCTTTCTTT. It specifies CASREDRVNTEAFF.

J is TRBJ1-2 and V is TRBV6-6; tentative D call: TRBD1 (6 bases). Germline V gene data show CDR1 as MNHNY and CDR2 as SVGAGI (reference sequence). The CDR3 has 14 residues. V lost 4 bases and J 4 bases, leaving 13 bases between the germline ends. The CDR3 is CASSLTGTTYGYTF. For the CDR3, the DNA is TGTGCCAGCAGTTTAACTGGGACAACCTATGGCTACACCTTC.

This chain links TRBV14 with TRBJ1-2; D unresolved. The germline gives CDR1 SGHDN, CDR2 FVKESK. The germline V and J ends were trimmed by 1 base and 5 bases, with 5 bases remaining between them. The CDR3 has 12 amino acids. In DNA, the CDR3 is TGTGCCAGCAGCCAAGTCTGGTATGGCTACACCTTC. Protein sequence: CASSQVWYGYTF.

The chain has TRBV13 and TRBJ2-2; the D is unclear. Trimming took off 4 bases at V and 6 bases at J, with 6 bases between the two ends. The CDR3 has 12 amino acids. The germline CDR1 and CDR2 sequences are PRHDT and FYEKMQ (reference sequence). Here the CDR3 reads CASSSQSGELFF. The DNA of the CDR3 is TGTGCCAGCAGCTCACAATCCGGGGAGCTGTTTTTT.